These 3 T cell receptor beta chains were all obtained from the same sample, sequenced in a study of CXCR3-negative and CXCR3-positive naive CD8 T cells. UMI-labeled 5' RACE TRB cDNA libraries were prepared from the cells. For each CDR3 protein, TCRdb gives one entry from its re-call of the 5' RACE reads, without DNA. The table gives fewer than 10,000 distinct CDR3 sequences; the top ten clones make up about 2% of it. Study conclusions and caveats: Naive cells with CXCR3 showed TRB CDR3s that were more hydrophobic than those in CXCR3-negative naive cells.

These receptors are not linked to any known antigen. Material: naive CXCR3+ CD8+ T cells from blood. Subset defined: CD45RO-CCR7+CD27+CD95- naive CD8+ T cells expressing CXCR3 (TNR3+). The receptors originated from a human donor in good health. Some clones in this sample may be carry-over from other donors' samples.

V and J are TRBV29-1 and TRBJ2-7. The germline CDR1 and CDR2 sequences are SQVTM and ANQGSEA. The CDR3 is 13 amino acids. The CDR3 reads CSSGGEGPYEQYF.

The chain recombines TRBV7-6 with TRBJ2-1; TCRdb's assignment of TRBD2 cannot be checked, as there is no DNA. Germline CDR1 is SGHVS and CDR2 is FNYEAQ. The CDR3 extends over 13 amino acids. The chain's CDR3 is CASSLGGGNEQFF.

V and J are TRBV20-1 and TRBJ2-1; with no DNA, the TCRdb D assignment of TRBD2 cannot be verified. Germline-derived CDR1 and CDR2 are DFQATT and SNEGSKA (reference sequence). CDR3 size: 17 residues. The CDR3 sequence is CSARDMGLEVIYNEQFF.